The entry that follows covers one T cell receptor (beta chain) sequence. Antigen: not known. Germline V gene sequence: CDR1 SEHNR, CDR2 FQNEAQ (reference sequence). The CDR3 has 17 residues. The V end was cut by 1 base, the J end by 4 bases, with 16 bases between. Repeated repertoire sampling spanned the course of chemoradiotherapy. Clones were sequenced by immunoSEQ multiplex PCR, and TCRdb holds only the in-frame ones, with some missing. The repertoire includes over a thousand clones, approximately 83% of them detected once, and roughly 6.4% sits in the top ten. The sample belongs to a study of chemoradiotherapy in HPV16-positive cancers. At the level of the study: Candidate HPV-specific T-cell clones and common TCR motifs came from functional assays in two HPV16-positive patients.

Points from the study as a whole: Functional assays defining HPV-specific T cells used only two HPV16-positive patients.

This chain uses TRBV7-9 with TRBJ2-2; unclear D gene. Sequencing used tumor tissue, obtained from a patient who underwent chemoradiotherapy. The receptor was derived from a human donor with HPV-associated anogenital cancer. CDR3 coding DNA: TGTGCCAGCAGCTTAGGCCACCGAGGAATCTCCACCGGGGAGCTGTTTTTT. Encoded protein: CASSLGHRGISTGELFF.